This T cell receptor beta chain was profiled in a study of shared clonotypes between healthy human individuals. Study-level background: Donors had three CD4 naive, three CD4 memory, two CD8 naive and one CD8 memory plate apiece.

Every donor was a Caucasian adult from Nashville, Tennessee. Replicate PCRs from sorted subsets contained approximately 200 ng DNA, which is around 30,000 T cell genomes. Some clones are missing from TCRdb's copy, which holds only in-frame ones; the method was immunoSEQ multiplex PCR. The data contain 150,000 to 200,000 clones, roughly 91% of them singletons. Germline values: CDR1 SGHTA, CDR2 FQGNSA. There are 15 residues in the CDR3. The V end was cut by 6 bases, the J end by 0 bases, with 11 bases between. Sequencing was done on a sample of naive CD4+ T cells sorted from blood. Subset denoted: CD45RA+ positively selected. This chain links TRBV7-2 with TRBJ1-4; no definite D call. The sequence derives from a woman aged 25 to 39 in good health. The CDR3 sequence is CASRAGGSTNEKLFF. CDR3 nucleotide sequence: TGTGCCAGCAGGGCGGGTGGTTCAACTAATGAAAAACTGTTTTTT. The full variable domain, with the rest looked up from reference TRBV7-2 and TRBJ1-4, is GAGVSQSPSNKVTEKGKDVELRCDPISGHTALYWYRQSLGQGLEFLIYFQGNSAPDKSGLPSDRFSAERTGGSVSTLTIQRTQQEDSAVYLCASRAGGSTNEKLFFGSGTQLSVL.